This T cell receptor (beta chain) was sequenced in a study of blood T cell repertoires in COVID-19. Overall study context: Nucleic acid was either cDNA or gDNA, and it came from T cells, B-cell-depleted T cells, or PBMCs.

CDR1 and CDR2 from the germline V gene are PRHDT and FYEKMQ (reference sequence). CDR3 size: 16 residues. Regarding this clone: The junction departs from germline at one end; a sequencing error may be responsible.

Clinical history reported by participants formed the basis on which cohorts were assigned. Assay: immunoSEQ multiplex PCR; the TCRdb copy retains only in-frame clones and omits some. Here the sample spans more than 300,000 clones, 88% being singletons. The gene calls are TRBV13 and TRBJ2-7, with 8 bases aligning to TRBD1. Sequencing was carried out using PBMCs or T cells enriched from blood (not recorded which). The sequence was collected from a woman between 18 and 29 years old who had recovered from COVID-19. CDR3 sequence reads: CASSLGQGPRSYEQYF. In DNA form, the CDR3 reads TGTGCCAGCAGCCTAGGACAGGGCCCGCGGTCTTACGAGCAGTACTTC.